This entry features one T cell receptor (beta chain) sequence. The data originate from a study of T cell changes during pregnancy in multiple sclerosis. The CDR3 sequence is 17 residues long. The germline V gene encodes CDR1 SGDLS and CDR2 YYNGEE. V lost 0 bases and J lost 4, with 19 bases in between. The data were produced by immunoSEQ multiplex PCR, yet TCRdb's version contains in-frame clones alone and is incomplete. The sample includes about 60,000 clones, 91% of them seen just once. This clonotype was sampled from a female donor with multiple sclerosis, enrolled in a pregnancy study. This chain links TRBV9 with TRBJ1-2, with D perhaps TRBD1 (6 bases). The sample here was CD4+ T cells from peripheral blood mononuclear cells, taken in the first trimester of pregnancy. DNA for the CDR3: TGTGCCAGCAGCGTAGAAGTACTGGCAGGGGTAGGCTATGGCTACACCTTC. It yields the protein CASSVEVLAGVGYGYTF. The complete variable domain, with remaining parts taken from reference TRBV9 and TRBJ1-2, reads DSGVTQTPKHLITATGQRVTLRCSPRSGDLSVYWYQQSLDQGLQFLIQYYNGEERAKGNILERFSAQQFPDLHSELNLSSLELGDSALYFCASSVEVLAGVGYGYTFGSGTRLTVV.